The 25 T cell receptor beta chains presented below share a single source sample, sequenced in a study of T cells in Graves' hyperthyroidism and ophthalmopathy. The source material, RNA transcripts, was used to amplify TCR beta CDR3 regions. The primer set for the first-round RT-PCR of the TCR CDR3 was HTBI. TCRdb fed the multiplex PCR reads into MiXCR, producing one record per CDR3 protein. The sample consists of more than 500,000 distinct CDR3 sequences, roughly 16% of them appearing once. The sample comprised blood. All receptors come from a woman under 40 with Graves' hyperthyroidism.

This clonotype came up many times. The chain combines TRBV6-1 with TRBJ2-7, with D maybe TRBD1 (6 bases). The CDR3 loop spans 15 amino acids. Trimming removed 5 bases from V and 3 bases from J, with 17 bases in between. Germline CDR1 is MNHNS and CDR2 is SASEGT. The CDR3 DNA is TGTGCCAGCAGTCGAGACAGGACACAGAGCTACGAGCAGTACTTC. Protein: CASSRDRTQSYEQYF.

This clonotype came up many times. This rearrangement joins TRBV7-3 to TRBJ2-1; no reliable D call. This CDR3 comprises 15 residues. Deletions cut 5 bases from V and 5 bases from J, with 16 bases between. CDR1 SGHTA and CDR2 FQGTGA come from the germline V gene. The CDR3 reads CASSARDRLHNEQFF. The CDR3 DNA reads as TGTGCCAGCAGCGCCCGAGACCGGCTCCACAATGAGCAGTTCTTC.

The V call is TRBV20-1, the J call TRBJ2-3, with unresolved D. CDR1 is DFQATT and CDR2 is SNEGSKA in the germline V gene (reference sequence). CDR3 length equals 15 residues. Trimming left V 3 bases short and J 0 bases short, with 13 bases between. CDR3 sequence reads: CSARDPSKSTDTQYF. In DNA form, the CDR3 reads TGCAGTGCTAGGGACCCCTCTAAAAGCACAGATACGCAGTATTTT.

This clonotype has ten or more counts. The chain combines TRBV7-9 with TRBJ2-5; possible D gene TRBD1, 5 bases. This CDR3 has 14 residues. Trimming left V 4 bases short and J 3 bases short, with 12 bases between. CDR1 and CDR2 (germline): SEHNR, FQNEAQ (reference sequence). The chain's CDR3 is CASSSSGNKETQYF. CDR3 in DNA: TGTGCCAGCAGCTCTTCAGGGAATAAAGAGACCCAGTACTTC.

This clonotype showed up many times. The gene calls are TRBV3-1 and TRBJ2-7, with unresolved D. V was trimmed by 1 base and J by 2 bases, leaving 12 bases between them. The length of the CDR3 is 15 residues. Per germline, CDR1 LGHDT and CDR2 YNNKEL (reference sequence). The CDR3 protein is CASSQGSLATYEQYF. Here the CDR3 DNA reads TGTGCCAGCAGCCAAGGTAGCTTGGCCACCTACGAGCAGTACTTC.

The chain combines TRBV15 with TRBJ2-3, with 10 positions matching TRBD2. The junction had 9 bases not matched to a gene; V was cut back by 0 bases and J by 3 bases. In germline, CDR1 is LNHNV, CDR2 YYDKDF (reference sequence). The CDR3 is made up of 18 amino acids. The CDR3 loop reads CATSRDRASGRGTDTQYF. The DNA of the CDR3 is TGTGCCACCAGCAGAGATCGGGCTAGCGGGAGAGGAACAGATACGCAGTATTTT.

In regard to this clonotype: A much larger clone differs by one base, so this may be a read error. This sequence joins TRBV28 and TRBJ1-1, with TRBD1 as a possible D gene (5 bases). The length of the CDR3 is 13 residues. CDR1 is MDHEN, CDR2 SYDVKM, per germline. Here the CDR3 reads CASSLRQNTKAFF. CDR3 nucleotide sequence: TGTGCCAGCAGTTTGAGACAGAACACTAAAGCTTTCTTT.

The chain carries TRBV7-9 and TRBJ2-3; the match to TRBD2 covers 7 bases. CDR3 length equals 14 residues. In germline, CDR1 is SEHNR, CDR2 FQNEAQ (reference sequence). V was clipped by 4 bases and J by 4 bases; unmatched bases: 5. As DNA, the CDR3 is TGTGCCAGCAGCTCCGTGGGAGGGGCAGATACGCAGTATTTT. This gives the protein CASSSVGGADTQYF.

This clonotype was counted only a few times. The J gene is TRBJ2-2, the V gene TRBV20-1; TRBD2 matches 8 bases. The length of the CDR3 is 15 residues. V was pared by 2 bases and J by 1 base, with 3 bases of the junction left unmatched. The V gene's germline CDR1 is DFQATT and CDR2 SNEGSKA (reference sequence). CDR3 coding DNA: TGCAGTGCTAGAAGTAGCGGGAAGAACACCGGGGAGCTGTTTTTT. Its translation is CSARSSGKNTGELFF.

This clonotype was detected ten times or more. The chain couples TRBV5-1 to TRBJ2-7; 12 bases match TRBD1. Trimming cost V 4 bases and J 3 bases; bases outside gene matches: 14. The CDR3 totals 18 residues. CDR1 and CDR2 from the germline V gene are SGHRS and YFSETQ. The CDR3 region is CASSPYRDRGRAGYEQYF. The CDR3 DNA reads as TGCGCCAGCAGCCCATACCGGGACAGGGGGCGTGCGGGCTACGAGCAGTACTTC.

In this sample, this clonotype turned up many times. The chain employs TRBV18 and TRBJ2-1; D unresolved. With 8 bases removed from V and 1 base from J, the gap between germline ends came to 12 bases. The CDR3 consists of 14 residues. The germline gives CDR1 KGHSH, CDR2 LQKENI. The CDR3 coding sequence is TGTGCCAGCGCATCCCCCGGATCCTACAATGAGCAGTTCTTC. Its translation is CASASPGSYNEQFF.

For the CDR3, the DNA is TGTGCCTGGAGTCCAACAGATGGTCAGCCCCAGCATTTT. Its translation: CAWSPTDGQPQHF. The chain links TRBV30 to TRBJ1-5; D unclear. Trimming left V 2 bases short and J 6 bases short, with 11 bases between. CDR1 is GTSNPN and CDR2 is SVGIG in the germline V gene (reference sequence). The CDR3 length is 13 residues.

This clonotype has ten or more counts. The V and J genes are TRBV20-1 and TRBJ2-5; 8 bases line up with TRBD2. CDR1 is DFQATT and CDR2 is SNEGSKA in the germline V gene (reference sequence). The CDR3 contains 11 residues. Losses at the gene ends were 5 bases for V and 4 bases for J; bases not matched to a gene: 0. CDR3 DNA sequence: TGCAGTGCTGGGACTAGAGAGACCCAGTACTTC. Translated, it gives CSAGTRETQYF.

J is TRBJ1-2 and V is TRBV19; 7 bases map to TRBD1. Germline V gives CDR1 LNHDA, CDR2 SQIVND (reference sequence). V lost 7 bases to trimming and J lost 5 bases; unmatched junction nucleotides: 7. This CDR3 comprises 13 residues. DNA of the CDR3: TGTGCCAGTACCCCGACAGGGCGGTATGGCTACACCTTC. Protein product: CASTPTGRYGYTF.

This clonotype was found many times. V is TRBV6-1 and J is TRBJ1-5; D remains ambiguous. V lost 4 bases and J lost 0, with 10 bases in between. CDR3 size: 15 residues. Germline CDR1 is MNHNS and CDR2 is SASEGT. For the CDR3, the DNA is TGTGCCAGCAGTGCTGGGCCGCCTAGCAATCAGCCCCAGCATTTT. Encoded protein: CASSAGPPSNQPQHF.

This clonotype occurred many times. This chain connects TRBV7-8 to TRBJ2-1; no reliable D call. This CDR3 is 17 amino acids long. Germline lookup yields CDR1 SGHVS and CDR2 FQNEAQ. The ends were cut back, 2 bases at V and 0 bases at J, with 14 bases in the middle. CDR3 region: CASSLTAVYSSYNEQFF. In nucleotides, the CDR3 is TGTGCCAGCAGCTTAACGGCCGTTTACAGCTCCTACAATGAGCAGTTCTTC.

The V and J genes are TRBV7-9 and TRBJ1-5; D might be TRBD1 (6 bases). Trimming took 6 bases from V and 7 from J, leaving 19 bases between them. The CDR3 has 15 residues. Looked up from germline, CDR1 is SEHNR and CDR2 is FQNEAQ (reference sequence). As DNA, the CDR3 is TGTGCCAGCAGTCCCGGGTGGGGGGCGGAGCAGCCCCAGCATTTT. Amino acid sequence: CASSPGWGAEQPQHF.

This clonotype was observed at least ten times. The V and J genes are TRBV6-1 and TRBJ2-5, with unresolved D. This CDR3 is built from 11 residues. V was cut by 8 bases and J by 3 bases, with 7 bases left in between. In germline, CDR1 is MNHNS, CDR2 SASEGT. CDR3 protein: CASVDEETQYF. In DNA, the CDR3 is TGTGCCAGCGTCGACGAAGAGACCCAGTACTTC.

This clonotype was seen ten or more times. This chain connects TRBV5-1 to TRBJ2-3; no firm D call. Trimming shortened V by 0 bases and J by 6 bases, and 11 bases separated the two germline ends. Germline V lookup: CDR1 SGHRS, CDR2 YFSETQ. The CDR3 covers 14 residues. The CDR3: CASSLELGSDTQYF. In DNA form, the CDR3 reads TGCGCCAGCAGCTTGGAGTTAGGCTCCGATACGCAGTATTTT.

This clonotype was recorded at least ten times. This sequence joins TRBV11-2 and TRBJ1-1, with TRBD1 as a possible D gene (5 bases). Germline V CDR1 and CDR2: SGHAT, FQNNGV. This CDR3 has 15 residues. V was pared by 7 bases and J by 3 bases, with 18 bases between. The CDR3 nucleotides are TGTGCCAGCAACCAAAATCCGGGACGGTACACTGAAGCTTTCTTT. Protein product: CASNQNPGRYTEAFF.

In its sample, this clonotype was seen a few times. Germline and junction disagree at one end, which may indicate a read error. CDR3 protein: CASSLGGLGDRELGSGNAIYF. The CDR3 DNA reads TGTGCCAGCAGTTTAGGGGGGTTGGGGGACAGGGAGTTGGGCTCTGGAAACGCCATATATTTT. The gene calls are TRBV28 and TRBJ1-3, with 9 bases matching TRBD1. CDR1 and CDR2 (germline): MDHEN, SYDVKM. The CDR3 runs 21 residues.

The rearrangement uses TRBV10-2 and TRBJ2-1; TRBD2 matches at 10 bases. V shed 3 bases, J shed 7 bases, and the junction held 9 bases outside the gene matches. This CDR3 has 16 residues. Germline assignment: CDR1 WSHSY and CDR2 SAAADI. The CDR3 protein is CASSDKGLASGNEQFF. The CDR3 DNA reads TGCGCCAGCAGTGATAAGGGACTAGCGTCCGGTAATGAGCAGTTCTTC.

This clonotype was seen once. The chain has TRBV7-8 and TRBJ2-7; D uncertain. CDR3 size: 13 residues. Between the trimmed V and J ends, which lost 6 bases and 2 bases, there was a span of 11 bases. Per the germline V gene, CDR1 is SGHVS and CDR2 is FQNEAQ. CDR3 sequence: CASSPNGAYEQYF. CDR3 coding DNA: TGTGCCAGCAGTCCAAATGGAGCCTACGAGCAGTACTTC.

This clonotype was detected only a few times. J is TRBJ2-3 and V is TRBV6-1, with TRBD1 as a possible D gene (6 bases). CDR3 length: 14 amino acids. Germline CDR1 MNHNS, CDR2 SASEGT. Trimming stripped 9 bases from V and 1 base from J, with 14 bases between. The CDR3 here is CARQGSGRTDTQYF. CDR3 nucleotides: TGTGCCAGACAGGGTTCTGGGCGCACAGATACGCAGTATTTT.

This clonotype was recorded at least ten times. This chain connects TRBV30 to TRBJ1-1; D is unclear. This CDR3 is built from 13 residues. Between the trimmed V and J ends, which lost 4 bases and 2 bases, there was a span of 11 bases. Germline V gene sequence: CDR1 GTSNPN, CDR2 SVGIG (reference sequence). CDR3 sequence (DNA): TGTGCCTGGAACGACGGGATAAACACTGAAGCTTTCTTT. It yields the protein CAWNDGINTEAFF.